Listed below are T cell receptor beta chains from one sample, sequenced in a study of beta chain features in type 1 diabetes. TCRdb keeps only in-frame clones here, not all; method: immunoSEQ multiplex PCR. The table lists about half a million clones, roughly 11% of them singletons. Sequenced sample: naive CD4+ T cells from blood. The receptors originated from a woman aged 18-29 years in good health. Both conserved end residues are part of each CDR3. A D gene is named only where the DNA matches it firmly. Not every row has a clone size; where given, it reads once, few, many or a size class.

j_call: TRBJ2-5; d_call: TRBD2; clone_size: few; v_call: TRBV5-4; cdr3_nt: TGTGCCAGCAGCTTGCTTTACGGGAGGGGGACCCAGTACTTC; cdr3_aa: CASSLLYGRGTQYF
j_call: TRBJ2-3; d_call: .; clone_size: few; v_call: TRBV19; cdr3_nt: TGTGCCAGTAGGAGGGTCCTCACAGATACGCAGTATTTT; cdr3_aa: CASRRVLTDTQYF
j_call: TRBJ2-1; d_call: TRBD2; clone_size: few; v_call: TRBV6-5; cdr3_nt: TGTGCCAGCAACGGCGGGAGGGTCGATGAGCAGTTCTTC; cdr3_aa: CASNGGRVDEQFF
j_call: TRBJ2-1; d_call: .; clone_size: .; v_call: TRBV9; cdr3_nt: TGTGCCAGCAGCGTATGGAGCGGAAATGAGCAGTTCTTC; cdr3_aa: CASSVWSGNEQFF
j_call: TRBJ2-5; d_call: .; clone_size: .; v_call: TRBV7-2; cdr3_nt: TGTGCCAGCAGCTCCTTCGGGTCAGAGACCCAGTACTTC; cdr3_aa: CASSSFGSETQYF
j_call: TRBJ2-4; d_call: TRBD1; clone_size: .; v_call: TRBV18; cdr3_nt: TGTGCCAGCTCAGCCGACAGGGGGGCCCCAAACATTCAGTACTTC; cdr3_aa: CASSADRGAPNIQYF
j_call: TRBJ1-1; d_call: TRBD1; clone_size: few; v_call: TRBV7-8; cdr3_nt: TGTGCCAGCAGCACAAGAATGAGACAGGGTCGGAACACTGAAGCTTTCTTT; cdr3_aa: CASSTRMRQGRNTEAFF
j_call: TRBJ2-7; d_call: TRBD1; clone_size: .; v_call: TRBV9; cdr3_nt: TGTGCCAGCAGCCCGAGGACAGGGGAGGACGAGCAGTACTTC; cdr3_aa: CASSPRTGEDEQYF
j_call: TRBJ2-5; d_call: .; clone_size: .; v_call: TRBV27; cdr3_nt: TGTGCCAGCAGTTTCAGGCATAGGGAGACCCAGTACTTC; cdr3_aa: CASSFRHRETQYF
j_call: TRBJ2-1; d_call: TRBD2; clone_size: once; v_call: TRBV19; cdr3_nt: TGTGCCAGTAGTATCAGCCGTCGGTCCTCCGGGACTAGCGGGATATTTTACAATGAGCAGTTCTTC; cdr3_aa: CASSISRRSSGTSGIFYNEQFF
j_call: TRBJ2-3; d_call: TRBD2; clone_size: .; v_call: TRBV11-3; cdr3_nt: TGTGCCAGCAGCTTAGATTGGACTAGCGGGAGCTCCACAGATACGCAGTATTTT; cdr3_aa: CASSLDWTSGSSTDTQYF
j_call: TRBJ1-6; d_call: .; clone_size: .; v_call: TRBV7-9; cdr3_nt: TGTGCCAGCAGCTTAGTGACAGCCTATAATTCACCCCTCCACTTT; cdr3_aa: CASSLVTAYNSPLHF
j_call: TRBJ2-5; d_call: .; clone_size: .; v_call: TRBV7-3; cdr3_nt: TGTGCCAGCAGCTTGAGGCACGCGAAGGAGACCCAGTACTTC; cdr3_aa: CASSLRHAKETQYF
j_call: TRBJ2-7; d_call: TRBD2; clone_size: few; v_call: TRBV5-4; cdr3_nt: TGTGCCAGCAGAAGAAGCGGGGCAACCTACGAGCAGTACTTC; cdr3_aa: CASRRSGATYEQYF
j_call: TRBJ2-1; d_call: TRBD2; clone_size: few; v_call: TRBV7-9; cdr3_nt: TGTGCCAGCTCCAGGACTAGCTCCGATGAGCAGTTCTTC; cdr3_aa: CASSRTSSDEQFF
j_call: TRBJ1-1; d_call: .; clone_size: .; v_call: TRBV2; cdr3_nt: TGTGCCAGCAGTTACAGTGGTGAAGCTTTCTTT; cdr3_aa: CASSYSGEAFF
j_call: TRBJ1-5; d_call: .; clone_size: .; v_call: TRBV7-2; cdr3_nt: TGTGCCAGCAGCTTATCAGGCGCGAATCAGCCCCAGCATTTT; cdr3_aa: CASSLSGANQPQHF
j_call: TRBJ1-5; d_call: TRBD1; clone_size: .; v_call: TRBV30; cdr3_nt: TGTGCCTGGGCCGGGACAGTGGATCAGCCCCAGCATTTT; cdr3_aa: CAWAGTVDQPQHF
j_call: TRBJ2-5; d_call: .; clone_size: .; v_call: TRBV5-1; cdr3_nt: TGCGCCAGCAGCTTGGGAAGGGCAGAAGAGACCCAGTACTTC; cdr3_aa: CASSLGRAEETQYF
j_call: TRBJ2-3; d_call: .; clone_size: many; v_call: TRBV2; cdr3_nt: TGTGCCAGCAGAGTCGTAGATACGCAGTATTTT; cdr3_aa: CASRVVDTQYF
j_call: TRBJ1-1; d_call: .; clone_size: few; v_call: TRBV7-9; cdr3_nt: TGTGCCTGGGGGGCAGGGATAATGAACACTGAAGCTTTCTTT; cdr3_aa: CAWGAGIMNTEAFF
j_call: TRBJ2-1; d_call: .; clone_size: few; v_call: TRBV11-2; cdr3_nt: TGTGCCAGCAGCTTAGATCGACTCGGCAATGAGCAGTTCTTC; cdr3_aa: CASSLDRLGNEQFF
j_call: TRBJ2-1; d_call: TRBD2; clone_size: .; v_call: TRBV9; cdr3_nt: TGTGCCAGCAGCCCCCTATTACTAGCGGGGGCCTACAATGAGCAGTTCTTC; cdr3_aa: CASSPLLLAGAYNEQFF
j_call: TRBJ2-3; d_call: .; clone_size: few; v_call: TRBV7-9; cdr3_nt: TGTGCCAGCAGCTTCGAAGTTGGAGATACGCAGTATTTT; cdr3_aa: CASSFEVGDTQYF